This is a list of T cell receptor beta chains from one sample in a study of cytomegalovirus exposure and HLA in healthy donors. Here immunoSEQ multiplex PCR was the method, and the copy in TCRdb shows in-frame clones only, minus some. Here the sample spans about 330,000 clones, 86% being singletons. Sequencing was performed on PBMCs. Every receptor here comes from a woman under 30 in good health and CMV-seronegative. Both conserved end residues are part of each CDR3. D genes are given only for firm matches. Rows may omit the clone size; those that give it use once, few, many or a size class.

J: TRBJ2-7
size: once
D: NA
V: TRBV15
CDR3: CATSRETSQSYEQYF
DNA: TGTGCCACCAGCAGAGAAACATCGCAATCCTACGAGCAGTACTTC

J: TRBJ2-7
size: NA
D: NA
V: TRBV28
CDR3: CASRTGNEQYF
DNA: TGTGCCAGCAGAACAGGGAACGAGCAGTACTTC

J: TRBJ2-7
size: NA
D: NA
V: TRBV4-1
CDR3: CASSQDIRDSYEQYF
DNA: TGCGCCAGCAGCCAAGATATACGAGACTCCTACGAGCAGTACTTC

J: TRBJ2-2
size: NA
D: TRBD1
V: TRBV5-1
CDR3: CASSLQGGLNTGELFF
DNA: TGCGCCAGCAGCTTACAGGGGGGTCTCAACACCGGGGAGCTGTTTTTT

J: TRBJ1-2
size: once
D: NA
V: TRBV9
CDR3: CASSVEAGATWYGYTF
DNA: TGTGCCAGCAGCGTAGAAGCAGGGGCCACCTGGTATGGCTACACCTTC

J: TRBJ2-1
size: once
D: TRBD2
V: TRBV28
CDR3: CASSSSGSGGNEQFF
DNA: TGTGCCAGCAGTTCGAGCGGGAGCGGGGGGAATGAGCAGTTCTTC

J: TRBJ2-1
size: NA
D: TRBD2
V: TRBV11-2
CDR3: CASSLLAAPYNEQFF
DNA: TGTGCCAGCAGCTTACTAGCGGCCCCCTACAATGAGCAGTTCTTC

J: TRBJ1-1
size: NA
D: NA
V: TRBV7-2
CDR3: CASSLRGFEAFF
DNA: TGTGCCAGCAGCCTTAGGGGATTTGAAGCTTTCTTT

J: TRBJ1-1
size: NA
D: NA
V: TRBV27
CDR3: CASSLYREVNTEAFF
DNA: TGTGCCAGCAGTTTATACAGGGAAGTGAACACTGAAGCTTTCTTT

J: TRBJ2-7
size: NA
D: NA
V: TRBV7-2
CDR3: CASSLAAVFGGEQYF
DNA: TGTGCCAGCAGCTTAGCCGCGGTATTTGGTGGCGAGCAGTACTTC

J: TRBJ2-1
size: NA
D: NA
V: TRBV7-2
CDR3: CASSPSTATEQFF
DNA: TGTGCCAGCAGCCCCTCGACAGCAACCGAGCAGTTCTTC

J: TRBJ1-1
size: NA
D: TRBD1
V: TRBV5-4
CDR3: CASSHRGTEAFF
DNA: TGTGCCAGCAGCCACAGGGGGACTGAAGCTTTCTTT

J: TRBJ1-2
size: few
D: TRBD1
V: TRBV28
CDR3: CASVDRVMDGYTF
DNA: TGTGCCAGCGTGGACAGGGTTATGGATGGCTACACCTTC

J: TRBJ2-5
size: NA
D: TRBD2
V: TRBV30
CDR3: CAWSVRRGATRGETQYF
DNA: TGTGCCTGGAGTGTCCGGCGGGGGGCTACCAGAGGAGAGACCCAGTACTTC

J: TRBJ1-2
size: NA
D: NA
V: TRBV28
CDR3: CASRSRGTPNYGYTF
DNA: TGTGCCAGCAGATCTCGAGGGACACCGAACTATGGCTACACCTTC

J: TRBJ2-7
size: NA
D: NA
V: TRBV7-2
CDR3: CASSQVGSYEQYF
DNA: TGTGCCAGCAGCCAGGTCGGCTCCTACGAGCAGTACTTC

J: TRBJ2-1
size: NA
D: NA
V: TRBV29-1
CDR3: CSARGLESSYNEQFF
DNA: TGCAGCGCTCGGGGACTTGAGAGCTCCTACAATGAGCAGTTCTTC

J: TRBJ2-6
size: NA
D: TRBD1
V: TRBV29-1
CDR3: CSVIGTGALGGANVLTF
DNA: TGCAGCGTTATCGGGACAGGGGCCTTAGGGGGGGCCAACGTCCTGACTTTC

J: TRBJ1-4
size: once
D: TRBD1
V: TRBV19
CDR3: CASSMGTVNEKLFF
DNA: TGTGCCAGTAGTATGGGGACAGTTAATGAAAAACTGTTTTTT

J: TRBJ2-3
size: NA
D: TRBD2
V: TRBV4-3
CDR3: CASSLEPGLVTDTQYF
DNA: TGCGCCAGCAGCCTCGAGCCGGGACTAGTAACAGATACGCAGTATTTT

J: TRBJ1-5
size: NA
D: NA
V: TRBV6-6
CDR3: CASSWGRHQPQHF
DNA: TGTGCCAGCAGCTGGGGCAGGCATCAGCCCCAGCATTTT

J: TRBJ2-1
size: NA
D: TRBD1
V: TRBV6-6
CDR3: CASSDPGTGYNEQFF
DNA: TGTGCCAGCAGTGACCCCGGGACAGGGTACAATGAGCAGTTCTTC

J: TRBJ1-3
size: NA
D: NA
V: TRBV9
CDR3: CASSIYSGSGNTIYF
DNA: TGTGCCAGCAGCATATACTCAGGCTCTGGAAACACCATATATTTT

J: TRBJ1-5
size: NA
D: NA
V: TRBV5-6
CDR3: CASSLQQNQPQHF
DNA: TGTGCCAGCAGCTTACAGCAGAATCAGCCCCAGCATTTT

J: TRBJ2-1
size: NA
D: NA
V: TRBV18
CDR3: CASSPALASYNEQFF
DNA: TGTGCCAGCTCCCCTGCCCTGGCCTCCTACAATGAGCAGTTCTTC

J: TRBJ1-1
size: NA
D: NA
V: TRBV7-6
CDR3: CASSNTAGGNTEAFF
DNA: TGTGCCAGCAGCAATACGGCGGGGGGCAACACTGAAGCTTTCTTT

J: TRBJ1-4
size: few
D: NA
V: TRBV29-1
CDR3: CSVDGGTNEKLFF
DNA: TGCAGCGTTGATGGGGGCACTAATGAAAAACTGTTTTTT

J: TRBJ1-2
size: NA
D: NA
V: TRBV9
CDR3: CASSVEAGLIGGYTF
DNA: TGTGCCAGCAGCGTAGAGGCGGGGCTGATAGGTGGCTACACCTTC

J: TRBJ2-7
size: NA
D: NA
V: TRBV7-3
CDR3: CASRLNRDTEQYF
DNA: TGTGCCAGCAGACTAAACCGGGACACCGAGCAGTACTTC

J: TRBJ2-7
size: NA
D: TRBD1
V: TRBV9
CDR3: CASSVGSLGQFYEQYF
DNA: TGTGCCAGCAGCGTAGGATCCCTGGGACAGTTCTACGAGCAGTACTTC

J: TRBJ2-1
size: NA
D: NA
V: TRBV18
CDR3: CASSPPGYIDNEQFF
DNA: TGTGCCAGCTCACCACCCGGGTACATAGACAATGAGCAGTTCTTC

J: TRBJ2-1
size: NA
D: TRBD2
V: TRBV27
CDR3: CASTPGLAENNEQFF
DNA: TGTGCCAGCACCCCGGGACTAGCGGAAAACAATGAGCAGTTCTTC

J: TRBJ2-5
size: NA
D: TRBD1
V: TRBV9
CDR3: CASSERDRNQETQYF
DNA: TGTGCCAGCAGCGAAAGGGACAGGAATCAAGAGACCCAGTACTTC

J: TRBJ2-7
size: NA
D: NA
V: TRBV7-2
CDR3: CASSLGGGPYEQYF
DNA: TGTGCCAGCAGCTTAGGGGGCGGACCCTACGAGCAGTACTTC

J: TRBJ1-2
size: NA
D: TRBD1
V: TRBV18
CDR3: CASSDDRGLYGYTF
DNA: TGTGCCAGCTCAGATGACAGGGGGCTCTATGGCTACACCTTC

J: TRBJ2-7
size: NA
D: TRBD1
V: TRBV23-1
CDR3: CASSQETTGDSRYEQYF
DNA: TGCGCCAGCAGTCAAGAGACGACAGGGGATAGCAGGTACGAGCAGTACTTC

J: TRBJ2-5
size: NA
D: NA
V: TRBV5-1
CDR3: CASSLPTYGETQYF
DNA: TGCGCCAGCAGCTTGCCGACTTACGGGGAGACCCAGTACTTC

J: TRBJ1-3
size: NA
D: TRBD1
V: TRBV7-2
CDR3: CASSPKGQRRTYGNTIYF
DNA: TGTGCCAGCAGCCCCAAGGGACAGCGAAGGACGTATGGAAACACCATATATTTT

J: TRBJ2-7
size: NA
D: TRBD2
V: TRBV4-3
CDR3: CATPQESRLAGAYEQYF
DNA: TGCGCCACCCCTCAAGAGTCGAGACTAGCGGGTGCCTACGAGCAGTACTTC

J: TRBJ2-7
size: NA
D: NA
V: TRBV6-1
CDR3: CASSEGAGQYEQYF
DNA: TGTGCCAGCAGTGAAGGAGCGGGACAATACGAGCAGTACTTC

J: TRBJ2-5
size: NA
D: TRBD2
V: TRBV7-3
CDR3: CASSLNGAGAETQYF
DNA: TGTGCCAGCAGCTTAAACGGTGCGGGAGCCGAGACCCAGTACTTC

J: TRBJ2-5
size: NA
D: TRBD2
V: TRBV6-5
CDR3: CASSALAGAGETQYF
DNA: TGTGCCAGCAGTGCCCTAGCGGGAGCCGGGGAGACCCAGTACTTC

J: TRBJ1-2
size: NA
D: TRBD1
V: TRBV27
CDR3: CASRSTGTAYGYTF
DNA: TGTGCCAGCAGATCCACCGGGACAGCTTATGGCTACACCTTC

J: TRBJ1-5
size: NA
D: TRBD1
V: TRBV19
CDR3: CASRLDREGNQPQHF
DNA: TGTGCCAGTAGACTGGACAGGGAAGGCAATCAGCCCCAGCATTTT

J: TRBJ1-1
size: once
D: TRBD1
V: TRBV7-9
CDR3: CASSLKWGTGGHEAFF
DNA: TGTGCCAGCAGCTTAAAATGGGGGACAGGGGGCCATGAAGCTTTCTTT

J: TRBJ1-1
size: NA
D: TRBD1
V: TRBV7-2
CDR3: CASSFSEQTGGTEAFF
DNA: TGTGCCAGCAGCTTTAGTGAACAAACAGGGGGCACTGAAGCTTTCTTT

J: TRBJ2-7
size: NA
D: TRBD1
V: TRBV6-5
CDR3: CASSYRGQGSEEQYF
DNA: TGTGCCAGCAGTTACCGGGGACAGGGCTCCGAGGAGCAGTACTTC

J: TRBJ2-3
size: NA
D: NA
V: TRBV21-1
CDR3: CASSNPTGTDTQYF
DNA: TGTGCCAGCAGCAACCCGACGGGGACAGATACGCAGTATTTT

J: TRBJ2-3
size: NA
D: TRBD2
V: TRBV7-3
CDR3: CASQRESTDTQYF
DNA: TGTGCCAGCCAGCGGGAGTCCACAGATACGCAGTATTTT

J: TRBJ1-2
size: once
D: NA
V: TRBV6-6
CDR3: CASSLTGSLGGYTF
DNA: TGTGCCAGCAGCCTAACAGGTTCCCTTGGGGGCTACACCTTC

J: TRBJ2-1
size: few
D: TRBD2
V: TRBV7-2
CDR3: CASSIIAGAGGYEQFF
DNA: TGTGCCAGCAGCATAATAGCGGGAGCTGGGGGCTATGAGCAGTTCTTC

J: TRBJ2-7
size: NA
D: TRBD2
V: TRBV7-2
CDR3: CASSLDYASGIREQYF
DNA: TGTGCCAGCAGCTTAGATTATGCTAGCGGGATCCGCGAGCAGTACTTC

J: TRBJ2-2
size: NA
D: NA
V: TRBV5-1
CDR3: CASIGGRNTGELFF
DNA: TGCGCCAGCATTGGAGGGCGGAACACCGGGGAGCTGTTTTTT

J: TRBJ2-7
size: NA
D: NA
V: TRBV10-2
CDR3: CASSEQGDSYEQYF
DNA: TGCGCCAGCAGTGAACAGGGAGACTCCTACGAGCAGTACTTC

J: TRBJ1-5
size: NA
D: NA
V: TRBV27
CDR3: CASSLFAGGNQPQHF
DNA: TGTGCCAGCAGTTTGTTCGCAGGGGGCAATCAGCCCCAGCATTTT

J: TRBJ2-1
size: NA
D: TRBD2
V: TRBV27
CDR3: CASSLGYTSVFDNEQFF
DNA: TGTGCCAGCAGTTTAGGGTATACTAGCGTGTTCGACAATGAGCAGTTCTTC

J: TRBJ2-5
size: once
D: NA
V: TRBV9
CDR3: CASSVGGLGKTQYF
DNA: TGTGCCAGCAGCGTAGGCGGACTCGGGAAGACCCAGTACTTC

J: TRBJ2-3
size: NA
D: TRBD2
V: TRBV7-9
CDR3: CASSFVAGGPDTQYF
DNA: TGTGCCAGCAGCTTCGTAGCGGGAGGGCCAGATACGCAGTATTTT